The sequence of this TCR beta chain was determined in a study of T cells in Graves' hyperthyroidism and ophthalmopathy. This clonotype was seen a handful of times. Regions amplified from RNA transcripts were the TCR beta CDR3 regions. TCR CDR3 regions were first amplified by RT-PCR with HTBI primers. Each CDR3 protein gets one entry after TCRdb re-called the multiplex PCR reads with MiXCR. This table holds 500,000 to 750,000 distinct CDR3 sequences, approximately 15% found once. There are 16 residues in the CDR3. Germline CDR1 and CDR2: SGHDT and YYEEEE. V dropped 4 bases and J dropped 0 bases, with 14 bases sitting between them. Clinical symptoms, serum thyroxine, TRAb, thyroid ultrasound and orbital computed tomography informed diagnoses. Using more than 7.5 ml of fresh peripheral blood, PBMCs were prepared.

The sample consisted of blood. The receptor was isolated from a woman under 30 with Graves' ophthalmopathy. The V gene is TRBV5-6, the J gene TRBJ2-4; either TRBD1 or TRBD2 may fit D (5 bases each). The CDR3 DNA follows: TGTGCCAGCAGCCACCCCGGGACCGCAGCCAAAAACATTCAGTACTTC. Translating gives CASSHPGTAAKNIQYF. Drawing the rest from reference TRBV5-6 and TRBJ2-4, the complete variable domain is DAGVTQSPTHLIKTRGQQVTLRCSPKSGHDTVSWYQQALGQGPQFIFQYYEEEERQRGNFPDRFSGHQFPNYSSELNVNALLLGDSALYLCASSHPGTAAKNIQYFGAGTRLSVL.